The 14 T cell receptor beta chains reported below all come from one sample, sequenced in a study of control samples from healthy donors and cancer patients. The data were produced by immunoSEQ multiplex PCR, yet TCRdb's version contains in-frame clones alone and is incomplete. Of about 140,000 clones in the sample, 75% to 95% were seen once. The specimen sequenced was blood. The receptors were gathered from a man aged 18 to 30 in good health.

The CDR3 DNA reads as TGTGCCAGCAGCCTGGGACAGGGGGTCACCGGGGAGCTGTTTTTT. Its translation: CASSLGQGVTGELFF. The gene calls are TRBV11-2 and TRBJ2-2; 11 positions agree with TRBD1. V lost 5 bases and J lost 4; bases outside the gene matches: 3. Germline V CDR1 and CDR2: SGHAT, FQNNGV. This CDR3 is built from 15 residues.

CDR3: CASTYHERGNGLFF. DNA for the CDR3: TGTGCCAGCACCTATCACGAGAGGGGGAATGGACTGTTTTTT. V is TRBV28 and J is TRBJ1-4; a possible D gene is TRBD1 (6 bases). The CDR3 consists of 14 residues. V was shortened by 7 bases and J by 13 bases, with 22 bases between the two germline ends. Germline assignment: CDR1 MDHEN and CDR2 SYDVKM.

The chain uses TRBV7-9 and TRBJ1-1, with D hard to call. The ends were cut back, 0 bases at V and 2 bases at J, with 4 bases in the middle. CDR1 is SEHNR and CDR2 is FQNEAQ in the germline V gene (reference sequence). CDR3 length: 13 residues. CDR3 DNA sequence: TGTGCCAGCAGCTTAGCTGGTAACACTGAAGCTTTCTTT. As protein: CASSLAGNTEAFF. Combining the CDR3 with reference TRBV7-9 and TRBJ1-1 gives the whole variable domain DTGVSQNPRHKITKRGQNVTFRCDPISEHNRLYWYRQTLGQGPEFLTYFQNEAQLEKSRLLSDRFSAERPKGSFSTLEIQRTEQGDSAMYLCASSLAGNTEAFFGQGTRLTVV.

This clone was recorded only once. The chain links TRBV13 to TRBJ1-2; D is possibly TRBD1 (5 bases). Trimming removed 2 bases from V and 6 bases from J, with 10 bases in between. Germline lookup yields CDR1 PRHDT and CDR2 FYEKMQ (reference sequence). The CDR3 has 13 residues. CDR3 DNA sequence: TGTGCCAGCAGCTTACAGCAGGGCGATGGCTACACCTTC. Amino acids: CASSLQQGDGYTF. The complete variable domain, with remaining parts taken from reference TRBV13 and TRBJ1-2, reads AAGVIQSPRHLIKEKRETATLKCYPIPRHDTVYWYQQGPGQDPQFLISFYEKMQSDKGSIPDRFSAQQFSDYHSELNMSSLELGDSALYFCASSLQQGDGYTFGSGTRLTVV.

The CDR3 loop is CASVDQGFGNQPQHF. CDR3 in DNA: TGTGCCAGCGTGGACCAGGGATTCGGCAATCAGCCCCAGCATTTT. The chain couples TRBV6-5 to TRBJ1-5, with D perhaps matching TRBD1 (5 bases). The germline gives CDR1 MNHEY, CDR2 SVGAGI. Trimming removed 8 bases at V and 2 bases at J, with 16 bases between. CDR3 length equals 15 residues.

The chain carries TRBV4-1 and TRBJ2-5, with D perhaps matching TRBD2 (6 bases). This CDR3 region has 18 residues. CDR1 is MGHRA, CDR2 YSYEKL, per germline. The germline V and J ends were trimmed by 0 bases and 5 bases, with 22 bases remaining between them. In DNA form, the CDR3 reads TGCGCCAGCAGCCAAGATAGATGGCGGGGAGAGACCCTGGAGACCCAGTACTTC. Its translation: CASSQDRWRGETLETQYF.

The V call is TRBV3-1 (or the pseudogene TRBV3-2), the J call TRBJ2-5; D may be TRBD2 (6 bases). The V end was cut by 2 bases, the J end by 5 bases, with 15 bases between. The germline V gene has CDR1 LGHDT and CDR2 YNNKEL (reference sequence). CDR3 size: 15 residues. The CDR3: CASSQPNLAKETQYF. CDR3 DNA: TGTGCCAGCAGCCAACCAAATCTAGCGAAGGAGACCCAGTACTTC.

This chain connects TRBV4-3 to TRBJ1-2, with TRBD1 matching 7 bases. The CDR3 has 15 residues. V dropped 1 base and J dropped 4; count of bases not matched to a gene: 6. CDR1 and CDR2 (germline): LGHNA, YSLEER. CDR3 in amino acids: CASSQGQGRIYGYTF. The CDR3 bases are TGCGCCAGCAGCCAAGGACAGGGCAGGATCTATGGCTACACCTTC.

The CDR3 region is CAWNLRGSGANVLTF. For the CDR3, the DNA is TGTGCCTGGAACTTACGGGGCTCTGGGGCCAACGTCCTGACTTTC. This chain uses TRBV30 with TRBJ2-6; tentative D call: TRBD2 (5 bases). CDR1 is GTSNPN, CDR2 SVGIG, per germline (reference sequence). The CDR3 is 15 residues long. V lost 4 bases to trimming and J lost 0 bases, with 10 bases between them. Full variable domain (outside the CDR3, taken from reference TRBV30 and TRBJ2-6): SQTIHQWPATLVQPVGSPLSLECTVEGTSNPNLYWYRQAAGRGLQLLFYSVGIGQISSEVPQNLSASRPQDRQFILSSKKLLLSDSGFYLCAWNLRGSGANVLTFGAGSRLTVL.

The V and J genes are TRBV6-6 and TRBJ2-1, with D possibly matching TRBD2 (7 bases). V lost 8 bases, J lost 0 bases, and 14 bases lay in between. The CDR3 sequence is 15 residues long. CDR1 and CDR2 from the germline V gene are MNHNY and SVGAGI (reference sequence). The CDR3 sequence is CASLGGGSSYNEQFF. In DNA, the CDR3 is TGTGCCAGCTTAGGGGGGGGTAGCTCCTACAATGAGCAGTTCTTC.

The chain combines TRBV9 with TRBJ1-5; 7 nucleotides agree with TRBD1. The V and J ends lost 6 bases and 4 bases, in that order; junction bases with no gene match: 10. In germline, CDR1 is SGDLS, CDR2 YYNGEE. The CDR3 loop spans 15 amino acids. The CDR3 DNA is TGTGCCAGCACCCCGACAGGGCAATTTAATCAGCCCCAGCATTTT. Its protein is CASTPTGQFNQPQHF.

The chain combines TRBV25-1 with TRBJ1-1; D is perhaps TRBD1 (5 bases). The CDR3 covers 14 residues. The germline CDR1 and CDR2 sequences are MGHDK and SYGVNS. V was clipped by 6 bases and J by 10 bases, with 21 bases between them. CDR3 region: CASSPRVGLGGAFF. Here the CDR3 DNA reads TGTGCCAGCAGCCCCAGGGTAGGTCTTGGAGGAGCTTTCTTT.

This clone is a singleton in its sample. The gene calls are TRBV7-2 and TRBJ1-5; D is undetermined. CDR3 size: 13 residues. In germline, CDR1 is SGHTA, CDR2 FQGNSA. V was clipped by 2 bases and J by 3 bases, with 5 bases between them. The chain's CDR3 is CASSLKPNQPQHF. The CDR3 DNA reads TGTGCCAGCAGCTTAAAACCCAATCAGCCCCAGCATTTT. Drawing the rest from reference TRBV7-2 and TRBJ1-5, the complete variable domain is GAGVSQSPSNKVTEKGKDVELRCDPISGHTALYWYRQSLGQGLEFLIYFQGNSAPDKSGLPSDRFSAERTGGSVSTLTIQRTQQEDSAVYLCASSLKPNQPQHFGDGTRLSIL.

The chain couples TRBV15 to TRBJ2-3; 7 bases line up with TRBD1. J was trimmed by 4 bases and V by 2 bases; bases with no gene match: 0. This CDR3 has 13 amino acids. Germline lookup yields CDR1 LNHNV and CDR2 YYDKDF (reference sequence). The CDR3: CATSRQGADTQYF. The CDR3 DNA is TGTGCCACCAGCAGACAGGGGGCAGATACGCAGTATTTT.